One and the same sample provided the 21 T cell receptor beta chains below, sequenced in a study of PD-1 blockade in classical Hodgkin lymphoma. Patients all relapsed after autologous stem cell transplantation, and there was variation in brentuximab vedotin exposure. The protocol was immunoSEQ multiplex PCR, while the TCRdb copy is restricted to in-frame clones and leaves out a portion. The repertoire holds about 24,000 clones, with 69% as singletons. The sample in question was peripheral blood mononuclear cells (PBMCs), obtained at baseline. The receptor set was obtained from a human donor with classical Hodgkin lymphoma.

The V call is TRBV4-2, the J call TRBJ1-2; D gene unclear. Germline loops: CDR1 LGHNA, CDR2 YNFKEQ. The CDR3 has 13 residues. Trimming cost V 0 bases and J 8 bases, with 10 bases left between them. This chain's CDR3 is CASSQDLGRGYTF. DNA for the CDR3: TGTGCCAGCAGCCAAGATCTCGGGAGAGGCTACACCTTC.

The chain's CDR3 is CASSFLTSGGTDTQYF. In DNA, the CDR3 is TGTGCCAGCAGCTTCCTGACTAGCGGGGGGACGGATACGCAGTATTTT. The chain links TRBV7-9 to TRBJ2-3; 13 bases fit TRBD2. Trimming cost V 3 bases and J 6 bases; bases outside gene matches: 6. The CDR3 consists of 16 residues. Germline-derived CDR1 and CDR2 are SEHNR and FQNEAQ (reference sequence).

CDR3 residues: CASSLGQPRGDEKLFF. CDR3 DNA: TGCGCCAGCAGCTTGGGGCAGCCCAGAGGGGATGAAAAACTGTTTTTT. V is TRBV5-1 and J is TRBJ1-4, with a weak D call TRBD1 (5 bases). The CDR3 contains 16 residues. Per the germline V gene, CDR1 is SGHRS and CDR2 is YFSETQ. V was shortened by 0 bases and J by 6 bases, with 15 bases between the two germline ends.

This rearrangement joins TRBV19 to TRBJ1-2; D is perhaps TRBD1 (6 bases). Germline V CDR1 and CDR2: LNHDA, SQIVND (reference sequence). V was cut by 0 bases and J by 4 bases, with 9 bases left in between. This CDR3 has 14 amino acids. CDR3 residues: CASSIEGGPYGYTF. CDR3 coding DNA: TGTGCCAGTAGTATAGAGGGGGGCCCCTATGGCTACACCTTC. Variable domain in full (rest from reference TRBV19 and TRBJ1-2): DGGITQSPKYLFRKEGQNVTLSCEQNLNHDAMYWYRQDPGQGLRLIYYSQIVNDFQKGDIAEGYSVSREKKESFPLTVTSAQKNPTAFYLCASSIEGGPYGYTFGSGTRLTVV.

The chain links TRBV16 to TRBJ2-1; D perhaps matches TRBD2 (7 bases). This CDR3 region has 16 residues. Trimming took 4 bases from V and 7 from J, leaving 20 bases between them. Germline V gene lookup returns CDR1 KGHSY and CDR2 FQNENV. CDR3 coding DNA: TGTGCCAGCAGCCCCCCCGTAGGGGGGGGGCCGAATGAGCAGTTCTTC. Translation gives CASSPPVGGGPNEQFF.

The chain's CDR3 is CASTQNGVGDGYTF. Here the CDR3 DNA reads TGTGCCAGCACCCAGAATGGGGTCGGGGATGGCTACACCTTC. The chain has TRBV6-6 and TRBJ1-2; D remains unclear. This CDR3 contains 14 residues. V was pared by 7 bases and J by 6 bases, with 18 bases between. From germline, CDR1 is MNHNY and CDR2 SVGAGI (reference sequence).

This clone turned up a few times. This sequence joins TRBV7-9 and TRBJ1-6; D remains unclear. The CDR3 runs to 15 residues. Germline CDR1 reads SEHNR; CDR2 reads FQNEAQ (reference sequence). Trimming took off 4 bases at V and 0 bases at J, with 7 bases between the two ends. CDR3 sequence: CASSYLSSYNSPLHF. The CDR3 DNA reads TGTGCCAGCAGCTACCTGAGCTCCTATAATTCACCCCTCCACTTT.

The rearrangement links TRBV1 to TRBJ2-3; no DNA check was done on the table's D call, TRBD2. TRBV1 is a listed pseudogene. This CDR3 has 18 residues. CDR3 amino acids: CTSSHRKRGRYSTDTQYF. The CDR3 bases are TGCACCAGCAGCCACCGGAAGCGGGGGAGATATTCGACAGATACGCAGTATTTT.

The gene calls are TRBV19 and TRBJ2-7, with 9 bases fitting TRBD1. V was pared by 7 bases and J by 0 bases, with 7 bases of the junction left unmatched. Germline V gene lookup returns CDR1 LNHDA and CDR2 SQIVND (reference sequence). The CDR3 has 15 residues. The CDR3 is CASNLGQGNSYEQYF. CDR3 nucleotides: TGTGCCAGTAATCTGGGACAGGGTAACTCCTACGAGCAGTACTTC. The whole variable domain, remainder taken from reference TRBV19 and TRBJ2-7, is DGGITQSPKYLFRKEGQNVTLSCEQNLNHDAMYWYRQDPGQGLRLIYYSQIVNDFQKGDIAEGYSVSREKKESFPLTVTSAQKNPTAFYLCASNLGQGNSYEQYFGPGTRLTVT.

The chain links TRBV5-6 to TRBJ2-3, with TRBD2 matching 9 bases. This CDR3 has 16 residues. Germline CDR1 SGHDT, CDR2 YYEEEE. V lost 0 bases to trimming and J lost 1 base; unmatched junction nucleotides: 3. For the CDR3, the DNA is TGTGCCAGCAGCTTGGGTCAGCGGGGGGGCACAGATACGCAGTATTTT. This sequence encodes CASSLGQRGGTDTQYF.

The chain employs TRBV5-6 and TRBJ2-7; D ambiguous. Germline CDR1 and CDR2: SGHDT and YYEEEE. The CDR3 totals 14 residues. The V end was cut by 0 bases, the J end by 3 bases, with 10 bases between. The chain's CDR3 is CASSLEGRLYEQYF. The CDR3 DNA reads as TGTGCCAGCAGCTTGGAGGGCAGACTCTACGAGCAGTACTTC.

The CDR3 DNA reads as TGTGCCAGCAGCTTACAGTCCGCCACTAACCCCGAGGGGGGCTACACCTTC. Translation: CASSLQSATNPEGGYTF. This sequence joins TRBV11-3 and TRBJ1-2, with D possibly matching TRBD1 (5 bases). Trimming stripped 2 bases from V and 8 bases from J, with 24 bases between. The V gene's germline CDR1 is SGHNT and CDR2 YENEEA. The CDR3 has 17 amino acids.

This chain uses TRBV10-3 with TRBJ2-7; TRBD2 matches 9 bases. V trimming: 10 bases; J trimming: 1 base; junction bases outside the gene matches: 5. CDR3 size: 13 residues. Germline CDR1 reads ENHRY; CDR2 reads SYGVKD. DNA of the CDR3: TGTGCCACCGCGGGAGGGGAGTCCTACGAGCAGTACTTC. As protein: CATAGGESYEQYF.

The chain is built from TRBV4-2 and TRBJ2-3; D perhaps matches TRBD2 (6 bases). Looked up from germline, CDR1 is LGHNA and CDR2 is YNFKEQ. CDR3 length: 17 residues. Deletions cut 2 bases from V and 2 bases from J, with 17 bases between. In DNA, the CDR3 is TGTGCCAGCAGCCAACTACAACGGGGACTTATCACAGATACGCAGTATTTT. Its translation is CASSQLQRGLITDTQYF.

This clone was detected only once. The chain carries TRBV7-9 and TRBJ1-2; TRBD1 agrees at 8 bases. The germline CDR1 and CDR2 sequences are SEHNR and FQNEAQ (reference sequence). V dropped 5 bases and J dropped 6; count of bases not matched to a gene: 11. CDR3 length: 15 amino acids. The CDR3 bases are TGTGCCAGCAGCACCCTGGGACAGGACGTGGATGGCTACACCTTC. Amino acids: CASSTLGQDVDGYTF.

The gene calls are TRBV15 and TRBJ2-3; the D gene is possibly TRBD2 (6 bases). Germline CDR1 is LNHNV and CDR2 is YYDKDF (reference sequence). There are 15 residues in the CDR3. Trimming shortened V by 2 bases and J by 2 bases, and 11 bases separated the two germline ends. CDR3 nucleotides: TGTGCCACCAGCAGATGGGGGGAGTACACAGATACGCAGTATTTT. Amino acids: CATSRWGEYTDTQYF.

The genes are TRBV6-5 and TRBJ1-3, with D unresolved. Per germline, CDR1 MNHEY and CDR2 SVGAGI. The V gene lost 5 bases and the J gene lost 3 bases, with 8 bases spanning the gap. The CDR3 consists of 13 residues. The CDR3 region is CASSAGFGNTIYF. The CDR3 coding sequence is TGTGCCAGCAGTGCAGGATTTGGAAACACCATATATTTT.

Only a few counts were recorded for this clone. The chain employs TRBV7-2 and TRBJ1-1; D remains ambiguous. Germline V gives CDR1 SGHTA, CDR2 FQGNSA. The CDR3 spans 14 residues. With 4 bases removed from V and 2 bases from J, the gap between germline ends came to 11 bases. CDR3 protein: CASSSRVSNTEAFF. In DNA, the CDR3 is TGTGCCAGCAGCTCTAGGGTTAGTAACACTGAAGCTTTCTTT.

This clone came up a few times. The chain links TRBV7-2 to TRBJ2-1; D uncertain. Germline loops: CDR1 SGHTA, CDR2 FQGNSA. This CDR3 contains 12 residues. V lost 1 base and J 6 bases, leaving 4 bases between the germline ends. The DNA for the CDR3 is TGTGCCAGCAGCTTAGGAGCCAATGAGCAGTTCTTC. As protein: CASSLGANEQFF.

The V and J genes are TRBV5-1 and TRBJ1-4; TRBD1 aligns across 8 bases. J lost 7 bases, V lost 2 bases, and 4 bases had no gene match. The CDR3 totals 14 residues. The germline gives CDR1 SGHRS, CDR2 YFSETQ. CDR3 amino acids: CASSFDRGTEKLFF. CDR3 in DNA: TGCGCCAGCAGCTTTGACAGGGGTACTGAAAAACTGTTTTTT.

This clone was seen a few times. The chain employs TRBV7-9 and TRBJ1-2; maybe TRBD1 (5 bases). The CDR3 consists of 15 residues. The germline gives CDR1 SEHNR, CDR2 FQNEAQ (reference sequence). V lost 4 bases and J lost 3, with 15 bases in between. The CDR3 here is CASSYNTGTDYGYTF. The DNA of the CDR3 is TGTGCCAGCAGCTATAATACCGGGACGGACTATGGCTACACCTTC.